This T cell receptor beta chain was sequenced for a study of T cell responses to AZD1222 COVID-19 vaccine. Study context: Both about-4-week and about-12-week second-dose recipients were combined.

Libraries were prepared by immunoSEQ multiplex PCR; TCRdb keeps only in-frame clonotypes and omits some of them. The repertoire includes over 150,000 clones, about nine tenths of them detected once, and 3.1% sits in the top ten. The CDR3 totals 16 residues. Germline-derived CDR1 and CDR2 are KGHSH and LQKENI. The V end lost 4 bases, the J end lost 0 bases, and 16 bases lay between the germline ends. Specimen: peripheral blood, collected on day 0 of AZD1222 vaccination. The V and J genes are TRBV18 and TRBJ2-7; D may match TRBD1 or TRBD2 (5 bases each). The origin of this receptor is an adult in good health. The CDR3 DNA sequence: TGTGCCAGCTCACTAACCGGGACGGTTAGCTCCTACGAGCAGTACTTC. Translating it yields CASSLTGTVSSYEQYF. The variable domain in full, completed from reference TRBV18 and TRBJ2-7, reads NAGVMQNPRHLVRRRGQEARLRCSPMKGHSHVYWYRQLPEEGLKFMVYLQKENIIDESGMPKERFSAEFPKEGPSILRIQQVVRGDSAAYFCASSLTGTVSSYEQYFGPGTRLTVT.